The rows below give T cell receptor beta chains drawn from one sample of a study of T cell changes during pregnancy in multiple sclerosis. Sequenced by immunoSEQ multiplex PCR; TCRdb stores in-frame clones only, minus some. This table holds about 28,000 clones, 90% to 95% found once. This material consisted of CD4+ T cells from peripheral blood mononuclear cells, taken after pregnancy. All receptors derive from a female donor with multiple sclerosis, enrolled in a pregnancy study. Each CDR3 is given with its conserved first and last residue. A D gene is named only where the DNA matches it firmly. Part of the rows lack a size; the others show once, few, many or a class for expanded clones.

>TRBJ1-2|TRBV6-5|TRBD1|-
CASSSTTGVDGYTF
TGTGCCAGCAGTTCTACCACAGGGGTGGATGGCTACACCTTC
>TRBJ2-7|TRBV5-1|TRBD1|once
CASSPTGVDYEQYF
TGCGCCAGCAGCCCAACAGGGGTTGACTACGAGCAGTACTTC
>TRBJ2-1|TRBV19|TRBD2|-
CASSTPSGRLNEQFF
TGTGCCAGTAGTACCCCTAGCGGGAGACTAAATGAGCAGTTCTTC
>TRBJ1-1|TRBV7-3|TRBD1|-
CASSSGTENTEAFF
TGTGCCAGCAGCTCCGGGACAGAGAACACTGAAGCTTTCTTT
>TRBJ1-3|TRBV19|TRBD1|-
CASRRTGASSGNTIYF
TGTGCCAGTAGACGGACAGGGGCGAGCTCTGGAAACACCATATATTTT
>TRBJ1-2|TRBV19|-|-
CASSIDLGDYGYTF
TGTGCCAGTAGTATAGATCTGGGCGACTATGGCTACACCTTC
>TRBJ1-6|TRBV5-6|-|-
CASSLMSAAGSPLHF
TGTGCCAGCAGCTTGATGTCCGCGGCAGGGTCACCCCTCCACTTT
>TRBJ1-2|TRBV10-3|-|-
CAISEPVRGRDGYTF
TGTGCCATCAGTGAGCCAGTTAGGGGCAGGGATGGCTACACCTTC
>TRBJ1-1|TRBV5-8|-|-
CASSLVGAWVAEAFF
TGTGCCAGCAGCTTGGTGGGGGCCTGGGTCGCTGAAGCTTTCTTT
>TRBJ2-1|TRBV7-3|TRBD2|once
CASSLTSGGIVEQFF
TGTGCCAGCAGCTTAACTAGCGGGGGGATTGTTGAGCAGTTCTTC
>TRBJ1-5|TRBV2|-|-
CATTRTGNQPQHF
TGTGCCACCACCCGAACGGGTAATCAGCCCCAGCATTTT
>TRBJ1-2|TRBV6-4|TRBD1|-
CASSLDGGQYGYTF
TGTGCCAGCAGCTTGGACGGGGGACAGTATGGCTACACCTTC
>TRBJ1-2|TRBV6-5|TRBD1|-
CASWTGDYGYTF
TGTGCCAGCTGGACAGGGGATTATGGCTACACCTTC
>TRBJ1-1|TRBV19|-|-
CASSRDAVNTEAFF
TGTGCCAGTAGTCGAGATGCTGTTAACACTGAAGCTTTCTTT
>TRBJ2-3|TRBV5-4|TRBD2|-
CASSFKRGGSTDTQYF
TGTGCCAGCAGCTTCAAGCGGGGGGGAAGCACAGATACGCAGTATTTT
>TRBJ2-3|TRBV9|-|-
CASSAVSPDTQYF
TGTGCCAGCAGCGCCGTTAGCCCAGATACGCAGTATTTT
>TRBJ2-2|TRBV5-1|-|-
CASSLEEAMNTGELFF
TGCGCCAGCAGCTTGGAGGAAGCGATGAACACCGGGGAGCTGTTTTTT
>TRBJ1-1|TRBV7-2|TRBD1|once
CASSWDRDTEAFF
TGTGCCAGCAGCTGGGACAGGGACACTGAAGCTTTCTTT
>TRBJ1-1|TRBV4-3|TRBD1|-
CASSRTGSRGANTEAFF
TGCGCCAGCAGCCGGACAGGGAGTCGGGGGGCGAACACTGAAGCTTTCTTT
>TRBJ2-1|TRBV6-1|-|-
CASSTGLENNEQFF
TGTGCCAGCAGTACAGGGCTGGAAAACAATGAGCAGTTCTTC
>TRBJ2-1|TRBV6-1|-|-
CASTLESGPNNEQFF
TGTGCCAGCACCTTAGAGAGCGGGCCTAACAATGAGCAGTTCTTC
>TRBJ1-1|TRBV7-3|-|-
CASSLKGEGTEAFF
TGTGCCAGCAGCTTAAAGGGGGAAGGCACTGAAGCTTTCTTT
>TRBJ1-1|TRBV7-2|TRBD1|once
CASSPGQGNTEAFF
TGTGCCAGCAGCCCGGGACAGGGGAACACTGAAGCTTTCTTT
>TRBJ2-1|TRBV7-2|TRBD2|-
CASSLEPSGGAGEQFF
TGTGCCAGCAGCTTAGAACCTAGCGGGGGGGCCGGTGAGCAGTTCTTC
>TRBJ1-3|TRBV4-3|TRBD1|-
CASSQDRDSSGNTIYF
TGCGCCAGCAGCCAAGATCGGGACAGCTCTGGAAACACCATATATTTT
>TRBJ2-2|TRBV5-1|-|-
CASSLGKPLSGQELFF
TGCGCCAGCAGCTTGGGAAAACCCCTTTCGGGACAGGAGCTGTTTTTT
>TRBJ2-3|TRBV21-1|-|once
CASSKENLLAGVPTDTQYF
TGTGCCAGCAGCAAAGAGAACCTCCTAGCGGGGGTACCCACAGATACGCAGTATTTT
>TRBJ1-3|TRBV4-2|-|-
CASSQETAGARGNTIYF
TGTGCCAGCAGCCAAGAGACGGCGGGGGCAAGGGGAAACACCATATATTTT
>TRBJ1-1|TRBV7-2|-|-
CASSISRTDQAFF
TGTGCCAGCAGTATTTCCCGGACAGATCAAGCTTTCTTT
>TRBJ2-7|TRBV5-1|-|-
CASRDGGGGYEQYF
TGCGCCAGCCGCGACGGGGGCGGGGGCTACGAGCAGTACTTC
>TRBJ2-3|TRBV4-3|-|-
CASSLSRGGTDTQYF
TGCGCCAGCAGCCTTTCCCGCGGGGGCACAGATACGCAGTATTTT
>TRBJ2-1|TRBV5-1|-|-
CASSGSEVQFF
TGCGCCAGCAGCGGTAGTGAGGTGCAGTTCTTC
>TRBJ1-1|TRBV5-1|-|-
CASSSSGYTEAFF
TGCGCCAGCAGTTCCTCGGGGTACACTGAAGCTTTCTTT
>TRBJ2-1|TRBV7-9|TRBD1|-
CASSFRRGWNEQFF
TGTGCCAGCAGCTTCCGCAGGGGGTGGAATGAGCAGTTCTTC
>TRBJ2-7|TRBV5-1|TRBD1|once
CASSPSGTGAYEQYF
TGCGCCAGCAGCCCTAGTGGGACAGGGGCCTACGAGCAGTACTTC
>TRBJ1-1|TRBV5-1|TRBD1|-
CASSFRDSYTEAFF
TGCGCCAGCAGCTTCCGGGACAGTTACACTGAAGCTTTCTTT
>TRBJ1-2|TRBV6-6|-|-
CASSYRTGNGYTF
TGTGCCAGCAGTTACCGTACAGGGAACGGCTACACCTTC
>TRBJ1-6|TRBV7-9|-|-
CASSPIWALLSSYNSPLHF
TGTGCCAGCAGCCCGATTTGGGCTTTGCTAAGCTCCTATAATTCACCCCTCCACTTT
>TRBJ2-1|TRBV11-3|TRBD2|-
CASSLGASGGANEQFF
TGTGCCAGCAGCTTAGGGGCTAGCGGGGGGGCAAATGAGCAGTTCTTC